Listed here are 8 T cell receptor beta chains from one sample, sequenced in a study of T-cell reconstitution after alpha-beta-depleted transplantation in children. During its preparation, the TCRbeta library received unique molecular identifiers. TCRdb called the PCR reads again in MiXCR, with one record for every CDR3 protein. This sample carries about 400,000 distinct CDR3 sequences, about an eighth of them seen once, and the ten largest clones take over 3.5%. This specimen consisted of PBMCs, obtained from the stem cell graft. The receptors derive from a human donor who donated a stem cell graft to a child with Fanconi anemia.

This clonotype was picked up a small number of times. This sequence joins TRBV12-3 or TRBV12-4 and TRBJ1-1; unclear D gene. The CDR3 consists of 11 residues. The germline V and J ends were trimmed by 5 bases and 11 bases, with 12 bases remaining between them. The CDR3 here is CASSPLLWAFF. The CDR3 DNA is TGTGCCAGCAGTCCCCTTTTATGGGCTTTCTTT.

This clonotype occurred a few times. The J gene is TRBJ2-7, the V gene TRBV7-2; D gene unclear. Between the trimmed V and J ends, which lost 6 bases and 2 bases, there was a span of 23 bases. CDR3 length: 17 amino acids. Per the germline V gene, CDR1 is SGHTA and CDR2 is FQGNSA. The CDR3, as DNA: TGTGCCAGCAGTCTTACGGTAGGATTCGGGCAGACCTACGAGCAGTACTTC. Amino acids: CASSLTVGFGQTYEQYF.

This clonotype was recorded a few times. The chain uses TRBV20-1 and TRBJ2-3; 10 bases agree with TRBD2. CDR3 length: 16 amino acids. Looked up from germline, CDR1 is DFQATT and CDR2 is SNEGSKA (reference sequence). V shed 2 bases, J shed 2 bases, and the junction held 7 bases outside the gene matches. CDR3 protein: CSARPPSGGTTDTQYF. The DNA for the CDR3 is TGCAGTGCTAGACCGCCTAGCGGGGGAACCACAGATACGCAGTATTTT.

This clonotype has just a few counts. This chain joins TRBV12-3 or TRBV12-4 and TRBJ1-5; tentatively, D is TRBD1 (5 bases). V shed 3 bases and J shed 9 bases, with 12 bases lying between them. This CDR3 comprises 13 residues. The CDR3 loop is CASSFLRDGPQHF. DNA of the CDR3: TGTGCCAGCAGTTTTCTCCGGGACGGGCCCCAGCATTTT.

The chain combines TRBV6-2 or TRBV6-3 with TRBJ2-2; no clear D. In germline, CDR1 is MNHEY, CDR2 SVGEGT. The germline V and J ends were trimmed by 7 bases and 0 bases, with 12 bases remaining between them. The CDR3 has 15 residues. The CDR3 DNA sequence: TGTGCCAGCAAAACCCTGACTGCGAACACCGGGGAGCTGTTTTTT. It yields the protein CASKTLTANTGELFF.

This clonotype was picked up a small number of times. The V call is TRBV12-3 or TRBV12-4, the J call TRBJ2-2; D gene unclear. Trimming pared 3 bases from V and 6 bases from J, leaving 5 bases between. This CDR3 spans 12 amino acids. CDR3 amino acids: CASSFYAGELFF. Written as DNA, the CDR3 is TGTGCCAGCAGTTTTTACGCCGGGGAGCTGTTTTTT.

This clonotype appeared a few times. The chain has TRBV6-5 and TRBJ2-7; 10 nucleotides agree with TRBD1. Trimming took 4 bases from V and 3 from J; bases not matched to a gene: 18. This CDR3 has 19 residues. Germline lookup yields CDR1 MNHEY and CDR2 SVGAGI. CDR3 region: CASSSSTGQGEIDLYEQYF. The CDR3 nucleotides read TGTGCCAGCAGTTCCTCCACCGGACAGGGGGAGATAGACCTCTACGAGCAGTACTTC.

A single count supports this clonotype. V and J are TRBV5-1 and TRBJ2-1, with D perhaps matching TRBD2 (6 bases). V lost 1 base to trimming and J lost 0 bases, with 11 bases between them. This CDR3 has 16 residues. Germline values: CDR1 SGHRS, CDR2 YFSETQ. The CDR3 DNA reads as TGCGCCAGCAGCTTGATCCGGGGGAGCTCCTACAATGAGCAGTTCTTC. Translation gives CASSLIRGSSYNEQFF. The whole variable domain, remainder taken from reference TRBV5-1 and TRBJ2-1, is KAGVTQTPRYLIKTRGQQVTLSCSPISGHRSVSWYQQTPGQGLQFLFEYFSETQRNKGNFPGRFSGRQFSNSRSEMNVSTLELGDSALYLCASSLIRGSSYNEQFFGPGTRLTVL.